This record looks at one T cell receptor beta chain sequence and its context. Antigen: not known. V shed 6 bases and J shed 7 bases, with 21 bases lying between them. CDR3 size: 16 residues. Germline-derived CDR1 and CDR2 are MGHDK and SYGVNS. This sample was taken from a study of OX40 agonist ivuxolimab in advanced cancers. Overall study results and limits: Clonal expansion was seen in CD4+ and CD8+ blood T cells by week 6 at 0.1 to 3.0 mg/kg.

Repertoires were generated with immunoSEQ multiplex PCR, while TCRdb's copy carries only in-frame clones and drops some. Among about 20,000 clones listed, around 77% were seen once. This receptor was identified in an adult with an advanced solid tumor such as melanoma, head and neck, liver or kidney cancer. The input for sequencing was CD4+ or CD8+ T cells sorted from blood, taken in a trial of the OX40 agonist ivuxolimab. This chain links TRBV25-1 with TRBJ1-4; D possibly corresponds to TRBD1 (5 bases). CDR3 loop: CASSPSWGERFEKLFF. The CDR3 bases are TGTGCCAGCAGCCCCTCGTGGGGGGAGAGGTTTGAAAAACTGTTTTTT.